This entry lists 7 T cell receptor beta chains sequenced from one sample in a study of blood T cell repertoires in COVID-19. Data came from immunoSEQ multiplex PCR; TCRdb stores just in-frame clones and leaves some out. The profile shows roughly 330,000 clones, around 92% of them singletons. The sequencing input was peripheral blood. The receptors were gathered from a man aged 18 to 30 who had recovered from COVID-19.

This chain joins TRBV7-2 and TRBJ2-7, with 8 bases aligning to TRBD2. The J segment lost 12 bases and the V segment lost 4 bases, leaving 5 bases of the junction unmatched. The CDR3 contains 11 residues. Germline V gene data show CDR1 as SGHTA and CDR2 as FQGNSA. Here the CDR3 DNA reads TGTGCCAGCAGCTCGGGGGGGGAGTTGTACTTC. Protein: CASSSGGELYF.

The genes are TRBV18 and TRBJ1-1; TRBD1 aligns across 7 bases. J lost 2 bases, V lost 1 base, and 7 bases had no gene match. This CDR3 has 16 residues. Looked up from germline, CDR1 is KGHSH and CDR2 is LQKENI. The CDR3 loop is CASSPRGTDINTEAFF. The DNA of the CDR3 is TGTGCCAGCTCACCACGAGGGACAGACATTAACACTGAAGCTTTCTTT.

The CDR3 sequence: CASSYFLAGGIDEQYF. The CDR3 DNA reads as TGTGCCAGCAGTTACTTTCTAGCGGGAGGGATCGACGAGCAGTACTTC. The rearrangement uses TRBV6-2 or TRBV6-3 and TRBJ2-7, with TRBD2 identical over 12 bases. The V gene's germline CDR1 is MNHEY and CDR2 SVGEGT. The CDR3 length is 16 residues. Trimming at V came to 1 base and at J to 5 bases, leaving 6 bases not matched to a gene.

The chain carries TRBV9 and TRBJ2-1; the match to TRBD2 covers 15 bases. V lost 0 bases to trimming and J lost 7 bases; unmatched junction nucleotides: 5. In germline, CDR1 is SGDLS, CDR2 YYNGEE. This CDR3 has 17 residues. CDR3: CASSVGTSGGAGNEQFF. CDR3 DNA sequence: TGTGCCAGCAGCGTAGGGACTAGCGGGGGGGCTGGGAATGAGCAGTTCTTC. Full variable domain (outside the CDR3, taken from reference TRBV9 and TRBJ2-1): DSGVTQTPKHLITATGQRVTLRCSPRSGDLSVYWYQQSLDQGLQFLIQYYNGEERAKGNILERFSAQQFPDLHSELNLSSLELGDSALYFCASSVGTSGGAGNEQFFGPGTRLTVL.

V gene TRBV20-1 combines with J gene TRBJ2-7; TRBD2 agrees at 8 bases. After removal of 3 bases from V and 7 bases from J, the junction contained 11 bases not matched to a gene. Germline values: CDR1 DFQATT, CDR2 SNEGSKA (reference sequence). There are 14 residues in the CDR3. CDR3 loop: CSASSSKLAGEQYF. DNA of the CDR3: TGCAGTGCTAGTTCGTCCAAGTTAGCGGGAGAGCAGTACTTC.

The J gene is TRBJ1-5, the V gene TRBV6-1; TRBD1 is a possible D gene (5 bases). Looked up from germline, CDR1 is MNHNS and CDR2 is SASEGT. V lost 3 bases to trimming and J lost 0 bases, with 12 bases between them. The CDR3 has 16 amino acids. The CDR3 spells CASSDEGAYSNQPQHF. The CDR3 DNA is TGTGCCAGCAGTGACGAAGGGGCCTATAGCAATCAGCCCCAGCATTTT.

The V and J genes are TRBV19 and TRBJ2-3; 8 nucleotides agree with TRBD2. Germline CDR1 LNHDA, CDR2 SQIVND (reference sequence). Trimming cost V 3 bases and J 4 bases; bases outside gene matches: 6. The CDR3 covers 15 residues. DNA of the CDR3: TGTGCCAGTAGTATTACGGGACTAGTGGCAGATACGCAGTATTTT. Its translation: CASSITGLVADTQYF.